This T cell receptor beta chain was captured by sequencing in a study of glioma-infiltrating T cells. In germline, CDR1 is SNHLY, CDR2 FYNNEI. The V end lost 4 bases, the J end lost 3 bases, and 16 bases lay between the germline ends. This CDR3 is 15 amino acids long. Amplification of TCR alpha and beta CDR3 regions from RNA used iRepertoire nested multiplex PCR. TCRdb recomputed calls from the multiplex PCR reads with MiXCR, one row per CDR3 protein. Among roughly 100,000 distinct CDR3 sequences, roughly 37% were seen once, and the ten largest hold more than 30%. Regarding this clonotype: A much larger clonotype is one base distant, so this may be a read error.

The chain is built from TRBV2 and TRBJ2-7; D gene ambiguous. The sequence came from a human donor with low-grade glioma or glioblastoma, undergoing nonglioma brain surgery, or in good health (not recorded which). Sequencing used glioma tissue, nonneoplastic brain tissue, or PBMCs (not recorded which). The CDR3 DNA reads TGTGCCAGCAGTGGTTTGAGAGACCCCTACTACGAGCAGTACTTC. This encodes CASSGLRDPYYEQYF.